Sequencing of this T cell receptor beta chain was carried out in a study of blood T cells in healthy people across ages. Donors gave around 10 milliliters of peripheral blood apiece. This clonotype was detected only once. With a J-beta primer mix and a sample-barcoded 5' primer, a second PCR ran 7 to 11 cycles. TCRdb used MiXCR to reprocess the 5' RACE reads, holding one entry per CDR3 protein. The table lists 1.4 million or so distinct CDR3 sequences, 42% of them singletons, with over 3.5% in the top ten. The CDR3 totals 14 residues. V was cut by 8 bases and J by 7 bases, with 24 bases left in between. Germline values: CDR1 DFQATT, CDR2 SNEGSKA (reference sequence).

Sequencing input: blood. The rearrangement links TRBV20-1 to TRBJ2-7; TRBD2 might be the D (5 bases). The TCR originated in a woman younger than 35 in good health. The CDR3 DNA reads TGCAGTTCCACAGCCCCGGGGATAATCAATGAGCAGTACTTC. It specifies CSSTAPGIINEQYF.